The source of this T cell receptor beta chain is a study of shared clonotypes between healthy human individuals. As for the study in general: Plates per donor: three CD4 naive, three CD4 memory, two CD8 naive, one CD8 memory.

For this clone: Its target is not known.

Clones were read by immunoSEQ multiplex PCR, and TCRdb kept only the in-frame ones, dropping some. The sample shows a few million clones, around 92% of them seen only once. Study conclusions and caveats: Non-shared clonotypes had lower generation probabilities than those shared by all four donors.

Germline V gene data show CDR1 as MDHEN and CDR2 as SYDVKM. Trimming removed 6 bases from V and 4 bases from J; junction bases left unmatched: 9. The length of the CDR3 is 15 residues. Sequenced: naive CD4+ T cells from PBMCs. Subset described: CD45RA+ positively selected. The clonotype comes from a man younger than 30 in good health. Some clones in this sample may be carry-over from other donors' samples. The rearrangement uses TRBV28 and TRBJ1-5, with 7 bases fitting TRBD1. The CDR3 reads CASSLRDRVNQPQHF. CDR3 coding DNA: TGTGCCAGCAGCCTCCGGGACAGAGTGAATCAGCCCCAGCATTTT. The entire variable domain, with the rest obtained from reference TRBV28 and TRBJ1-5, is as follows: DVKVTQSSRYLVKRTGEKVFLECVQDMDHENMFWYRQDPGLGLRLIYFSYDVKMKEKGDIPEGYSVSREKKERFSLILESASTNQTSMYLCASSLRDRVNQPQHFGDGTRLSIL.